This T cell receptor beta chain was recorded in a study of blood T cell repertoires in COVID-19. Measured with immunoSEQ multiplex PCR; TCRdb has only the in-frame clones, and not every one. The repertoire holds 95,000 to 100,000 clones, with around 85% as singletons. With 5 bases removed from V and 4 bases from J, the gap between germline ends came to 17 bases. The CDR3 consists of 16 residues. Germline V gene lookup returns CDR1 SGHTA and CDR2 FQGNSA. Input material: peripheral blood. The gene calls are TRBV7-2 and TRBJ2-2; D possibly corresponds to TRBD2 (6 bases). The TCR sequence derives from a woman in her 70s with active or convalescent COVID-19. The CDR3: CASSVGSGGPTGELFF. The CDR3 region has the DNA TGTGCCAGCAGCGTAGGCTCCGGAGGGCCCACCGGGGAGCTGTTTTTT.